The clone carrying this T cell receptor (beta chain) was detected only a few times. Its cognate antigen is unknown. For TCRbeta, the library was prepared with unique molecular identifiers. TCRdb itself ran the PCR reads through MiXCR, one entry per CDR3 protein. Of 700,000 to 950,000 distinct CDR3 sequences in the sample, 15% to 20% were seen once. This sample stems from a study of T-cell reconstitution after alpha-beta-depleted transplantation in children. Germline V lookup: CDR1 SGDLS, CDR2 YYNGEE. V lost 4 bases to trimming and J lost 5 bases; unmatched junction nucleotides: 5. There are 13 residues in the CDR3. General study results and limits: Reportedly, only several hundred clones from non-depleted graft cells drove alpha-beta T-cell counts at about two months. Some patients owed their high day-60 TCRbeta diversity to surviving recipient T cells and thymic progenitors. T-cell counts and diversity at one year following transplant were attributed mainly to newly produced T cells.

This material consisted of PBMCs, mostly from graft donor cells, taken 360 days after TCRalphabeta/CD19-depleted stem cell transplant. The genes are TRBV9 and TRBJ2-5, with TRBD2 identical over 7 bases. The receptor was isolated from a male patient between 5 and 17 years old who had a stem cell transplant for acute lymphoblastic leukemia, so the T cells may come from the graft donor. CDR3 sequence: CASSFGLGETQYF. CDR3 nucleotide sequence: TGTGCCAGCAGCTTCGGACTAGGTGAGACCCAGTACTTC.